The entry below gives a single T cell receptor (beta chain) sequence along with its context. Antigen unknown. This sample was included in a study of T cells in localized non-small cell lung cancer. Study-wide results and caveats: As only one tumor region underwent sequencing, heterogeneity remains possible. Uninvolved neighboring lung showed the greatest T cell clonality, exceeding tumor. Adjacent lung had a median roughly 60 of the 100 largest tumor clones.

This CDR3 region has 14 residues. V lost 4 bases and J lost 1, with 5 bases in between. In germline, CDR1 is MNHNY, CDR2 SVGAGI (reference sequence). Clones were sequenced by immunoSEQ multiplex PCR, and TCRdb holds only the in-frame ones, with some missing. The sample holds 9,500 to 10,000 clones, 90% seen once. The chain recombines TRBV6-6 with TRBJ1-6; no definite D call. The material was peripheral blood, obtained before any cancer treatment. The sequence was obtained from a male donor older than 55 with stage III squamous cell lung carcinoma. This CDR3 is CASSSISYNSPLHF. The DNA of the CDR3 is TGTGCCAGCAGTTCCATATCCTATAATTCACCCCTCCACTTT.